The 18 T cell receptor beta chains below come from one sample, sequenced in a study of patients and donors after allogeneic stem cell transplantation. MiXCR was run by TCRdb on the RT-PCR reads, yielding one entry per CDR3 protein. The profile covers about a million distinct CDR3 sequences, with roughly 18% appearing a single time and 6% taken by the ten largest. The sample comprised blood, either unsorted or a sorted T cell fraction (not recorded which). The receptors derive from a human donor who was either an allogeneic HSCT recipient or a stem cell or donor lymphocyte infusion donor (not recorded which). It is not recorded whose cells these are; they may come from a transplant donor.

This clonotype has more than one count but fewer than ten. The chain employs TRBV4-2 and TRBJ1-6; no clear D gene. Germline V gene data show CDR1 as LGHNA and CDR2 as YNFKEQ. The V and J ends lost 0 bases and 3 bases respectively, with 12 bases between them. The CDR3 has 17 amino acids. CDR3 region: CASSQEPPSNYNSPLHF. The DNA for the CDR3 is TGTGCCAGCAGCCAAGAGCCCCCCAGTAACTATAATTCACCCCTCCACTTT.

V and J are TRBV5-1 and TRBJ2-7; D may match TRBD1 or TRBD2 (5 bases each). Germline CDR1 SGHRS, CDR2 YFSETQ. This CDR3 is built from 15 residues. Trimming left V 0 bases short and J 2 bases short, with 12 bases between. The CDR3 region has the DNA TGCGCCAGCAGCTTGGGTGGGGGACGGGCCTACGAGCAGTACTTC. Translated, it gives CASSLGGGRAYEQYF. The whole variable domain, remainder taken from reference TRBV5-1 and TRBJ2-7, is KAGVTQTPRYLIKTRGQQVTLSCSPISGHRSVSWYQQTPGQGLQFLFEYFSETQRNKGNFPGRFSGRQFSNSRSEMNVSTLELGDSALYLCASSLGGGRAYEQYFGPGTRLTVT.

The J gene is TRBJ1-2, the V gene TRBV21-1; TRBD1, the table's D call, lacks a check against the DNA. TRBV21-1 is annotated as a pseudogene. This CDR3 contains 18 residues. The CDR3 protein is CASSMPGDREAINHGYTF. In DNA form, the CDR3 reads TGTGCCAGCAGCATGCCGGGGGACAGGGAGGCAATTAATCATGGCTACACCTTC.

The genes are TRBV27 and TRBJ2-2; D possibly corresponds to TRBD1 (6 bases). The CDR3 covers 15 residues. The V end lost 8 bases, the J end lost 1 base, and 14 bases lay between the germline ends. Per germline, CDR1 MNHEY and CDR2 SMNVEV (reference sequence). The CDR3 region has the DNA TGTGCCAGCCATGCAGGGGTTGGGAACACCGGGGAGCTGTTTTTT. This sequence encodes CASHAGVGNTGELFF.

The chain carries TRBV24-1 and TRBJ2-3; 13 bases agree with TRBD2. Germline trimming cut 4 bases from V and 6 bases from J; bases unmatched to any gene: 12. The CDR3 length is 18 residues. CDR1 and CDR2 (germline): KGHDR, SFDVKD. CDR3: CATSERATSGRPEDTQYF. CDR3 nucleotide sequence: TGTGCCACCAGTGAAAGGGCGACTAGCGGGAGGCCCGAGGATACGCAGTATTTT.

CDR3 sequence reads: CASTPGQGVGETQYF. As DNA, the CDR3 is TGTGCCAGCACCCCGGGACAGGGGGTAGGAGAGACCCAGTACTTC. This sequence joins TRBV7-3 and TRBJ2-5; 11 bases line up with TRBD1. CDR3 size: 15 residues. Losses at the gene ends were 7 bases for V and 4 bases for J; bases not matched to a gene: 8. Germline V gene data show CDR1 as SGHTA and CDR2 as FQGTGA.

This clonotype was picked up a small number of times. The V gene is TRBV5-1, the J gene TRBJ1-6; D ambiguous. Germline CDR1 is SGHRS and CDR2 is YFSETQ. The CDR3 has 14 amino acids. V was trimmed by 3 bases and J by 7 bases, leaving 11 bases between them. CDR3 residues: CASSSRTVNSPLHF. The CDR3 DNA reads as TGCGCCAGCAGCTCCAGGACGGTGAATTCACCCCTCCACTTT.

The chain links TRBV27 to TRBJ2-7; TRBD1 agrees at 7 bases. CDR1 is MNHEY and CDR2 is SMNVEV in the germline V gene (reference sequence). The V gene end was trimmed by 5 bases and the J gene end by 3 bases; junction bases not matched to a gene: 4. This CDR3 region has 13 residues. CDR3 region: CASSAGTVYEQYF. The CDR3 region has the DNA TGTGCCAGCAGTGCCGGGACAGTCTACGAGCAGTACTTC.

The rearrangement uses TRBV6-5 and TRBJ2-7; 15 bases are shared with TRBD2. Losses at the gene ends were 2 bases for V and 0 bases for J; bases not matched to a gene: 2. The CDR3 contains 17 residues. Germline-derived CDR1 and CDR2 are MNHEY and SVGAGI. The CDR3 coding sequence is TGTGCCAGCAGTTACGGGACTAGCGGGAGGACCTCCTACGAGCAGTACTTC. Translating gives CASSYGTSGRTSYEQYF.

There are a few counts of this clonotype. CDR3 sequence reads: CASSLERTSGRQTQYF. The CDR3, as DNA: TGCGCCAGCAGCCTAGAGCGGACTAGCGGGAGGCAGACCCAGTACTTC. This chain uses TRBV5-1 with TRBJ2-5, with 14 bases identical to TRBD2. The CDR3 covers 16 residues. The J segment lost 6 bases and the V segment lost 4 bases, leaving 8 bases of the junction unmatched. Germline values: CDR1 SGHRS, CDR2 YFSETQ.

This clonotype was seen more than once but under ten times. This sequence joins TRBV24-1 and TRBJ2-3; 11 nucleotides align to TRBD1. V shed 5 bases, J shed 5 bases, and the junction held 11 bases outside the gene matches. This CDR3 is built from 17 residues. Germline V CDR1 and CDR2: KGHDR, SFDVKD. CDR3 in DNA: TGTGCCACCAGTGGAGTCGAGGACAGGGGGCTTCAAGATACGCAGTATTTT. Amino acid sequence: CATSGVEDRGLQDTQYF.

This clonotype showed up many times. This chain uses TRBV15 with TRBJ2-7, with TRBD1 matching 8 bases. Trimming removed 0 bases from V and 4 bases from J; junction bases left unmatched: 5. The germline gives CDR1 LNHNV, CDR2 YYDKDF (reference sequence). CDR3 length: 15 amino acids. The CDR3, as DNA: TGTGCCACCAGCAGAGATCAGGGGGCACTTTACGAGCAGTACTTC. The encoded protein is CATSRDQGALYEQYF.

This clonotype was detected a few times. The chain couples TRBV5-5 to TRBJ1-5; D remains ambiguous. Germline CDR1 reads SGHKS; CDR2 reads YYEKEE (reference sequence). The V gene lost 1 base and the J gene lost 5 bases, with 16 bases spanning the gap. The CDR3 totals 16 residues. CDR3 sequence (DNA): TGTGCCAGCAGCTTGTACGCCACTCTCGGGGATCAGCCCCAGCATTTT. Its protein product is CASSLYATLGDQPQHF.

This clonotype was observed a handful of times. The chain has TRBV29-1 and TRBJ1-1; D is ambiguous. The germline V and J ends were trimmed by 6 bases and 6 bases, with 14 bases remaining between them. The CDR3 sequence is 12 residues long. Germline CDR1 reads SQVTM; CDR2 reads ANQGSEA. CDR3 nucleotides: TGCAGCGTCCGACGGTTTGCAGCTGAAGCTTTCTTT. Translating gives CSVRRFAAEAFF. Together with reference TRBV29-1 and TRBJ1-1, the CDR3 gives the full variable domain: SAVISQKPSRDICQRGTSLTIQCQVDSQVTMMFWYRQQPGQSLTLIATANQGSEATYESGFVIDKFPISRPNLTFSTLTVSNMSPEDSSIYLCSVRRFAAEAFFGQGTRLTVV.

The CDR3 DNA is TGTGCCAGCAGCCGTTGGGAGGGGCGTTCAAGCAATCAGCCCCAGCATTTT. It is translated as CASSRWEGRSSNQPQHF. The V call is TRBV5-5, the J call TRBJ1-5; D perhaps matches TRBD1 (5 bases). Deletions cut 4 bases from V and 1 base from J, with 18 bases between. This CDR3 is 17 amino acids long. From germline, CDR1 is SGHKS and CDR2 YYEKEE (reference sequence).

The CDR3 region is CASSRDIGLAGSTGELFF. As DNA, the CDR3 is TGTGCCAGCAGCCGCGACATTGGGCTAGCGGGTAGCACCGGGGAGCTGTTTTTT. The chain recombines TRBV3-1 with TRBJ2-2; 8 bases align to TRBD2. Per germline, CDR1 LGHDT and CDR2 YNNKEL (reference sequence). J gave up 4 bases and V 4 bases, and 14 bases lay outside the gene matches. CDR3 size: 18 residues.

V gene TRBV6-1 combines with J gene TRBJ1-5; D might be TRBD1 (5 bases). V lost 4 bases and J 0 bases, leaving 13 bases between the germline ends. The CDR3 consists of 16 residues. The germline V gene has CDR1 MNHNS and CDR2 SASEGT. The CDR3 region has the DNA TGTGCCAGCAGTGGGCAGGGTCGATATAGCAATCAGCCCCAGCATTTT. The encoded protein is CASSGQGRYSNQPQHF.

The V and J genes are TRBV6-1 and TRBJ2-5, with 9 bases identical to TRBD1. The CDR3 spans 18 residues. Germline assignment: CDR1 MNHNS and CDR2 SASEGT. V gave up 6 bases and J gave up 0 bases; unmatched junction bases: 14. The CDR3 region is CASSPGTGFPNNQETQYF. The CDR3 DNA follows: TGTGCCAGCAGCCCCGGGACAGGGTTTCCCAATAACCAAGAGACCCAGTACTTC.